The 29 T cell receptor beta chains in this list originate from one sample, sequenced in a study of OX40 agonist ivuxolimab in advanced cancers. Method: immunoSEQ multiplex PCR; TCRdb's copy keeps in-frame clones and lacks some. Of about 41,000 clones listed, 80% are singletons. The sample consisted of CD4+ or CD8+ T cells sorted from blood, taken in a trial of the OX40 agonist ivuxolimab. The origin of the receptors is an adult with an advanced solid tumor such as melanoma, head and neck, liver or kidney cancer.

This chain joins TRBV4-3 and TRBJ2-7; D perhaps matches TRBD1 (7 bases). The length of the CDR3 is 15 residues. From germline, CDR1 is LGHNA and CDR2 YSLEER. V lost 1 base, J lost 4 bases, and 14 bases lay in between. The CDR3 DNA reads as TGCGCCAGCAGCCAAGGGAGGGGGCGCGTATACGAGCAGTACTTC. This gives the protein CASSQGRGRVYEQYF.

V and J are TRBV28 and TRBJ2-5; maybe TRBD1 (7 bases). The CDR3 totals 13 residues. V lost 6 bases and J 1 base, leaving 9 bases between the germline ends. CDR1 and CDR2 (germline): MDHEN, SYDVKM. CDR3 nucleotide sequence: TGTGCCAGCAGCCAGGGGGGCCAAGAGACCCAGTACTTC. This translates into CASSQGGQETQYF. Using reference TRBV28 and TRBJ2-5 for the parts outside the CDR3, the full variable domain is DVKVTQSSRYLVKRTGEKVFLECVQDMDHENMFWYRQDPGLGLRLIYFSYDVKMKEKGDIPEGYSVSREKKERFSLILESASTNQTSMYLCASSQGGQETQYFGPGTRLLVL.

About this clone itself: Mismatch with germline at one junction end may stem from a read error. The chain combines TRBV7-7 with TRBJ1-1; the D gene is possibly TRBD1 (5 bases). The germline V gene encodes CDR1 SSHAT and CDR2 FNYEAQ (reference sequence). CDR3 length: 13 residues. The CDR3 DNA reads as TGTGCTAGCAGTTGGGGACTGAACACTGAAGCTTTCTTT. Protein: CASSWGLNTEAFF.

The V gene is TRBV19, the J gene TRBJ2-6; no clear D gene. Deletions cut 2 bases from V and 5 bases from J, with 19 bases between. Germline CDR1 reads LNHDA; CDR2 reads SQIVND (reference sequence). There are 18 residues in the CDR3. DNA of the CDR3: TGTGCCAGTAGTATAAAGCGACAATCACAAAGTCGGGCCAACGTCCTGACTTTC. It codes for CASSIKRQSQSRANVLTF.

V is TRBV30 and J is TRBJ1-2, with D hard to call. Trimming shortened V by 2 bases and J by 8 bases, and 15 bases separated the two germline ends. CDR1 and CDR2 from the germline V gene are GTSNPN and SVGIG (reference sequence). The CDR3 runs to 13 residues. Here the CDR3 reads CAWSPSEVVGYTF. The CDR3 DNA follows: TGTGCCTGGAGTCCTTCAGAGGTAGTCGGCTACACCTTC.

The chain uses TRBV18 and TRBJ2-2, with D maybe TRBD2 (6 bases). The germline CDR1 and CDR2 sequences are KGHSH and LQKENI. V lost 5 bases, J lost 5 bases, and 18 bases lay in between. The CDR3 has 16 amino acids. The CDR3 nucleotides are TGTGCCAGCTCATCCTCCGTGGGGGGATGGACCGGGGAGCTGTTTTTT. Translated: CASSSSVGGWTGELFF.

The chain uses TRBV5-1 and TRBJ1-2; 7 nucleotides match TRBD1. Germline assignment: CDR1 SGHRS and CDR2 YFSETQ. This CDR3 has 16 amino acids. Germline trimming cut 3 bases from V and 4 bases from J; bases unmatched to any gene: 12. The CDR3 spells CASSSTTGIGAYGYTF. The CDR3 bases are TGCGCCAGCAGCTCAACGACAGGGATCGGCGCCTATGGCTACACCTTC.

The genes are TRBV11-2 and TRBJ1-1; D is unresolved. With 5 bases removed from V and 0 bases from J, the gap between germline ends came to 10 bases. The CDR3 loop spans 14 amino acids. Germline lookup yields CDR1 SGHAT and CDR2 FQNNGV. CDR3 residues: CASSPVGMNTEAFF. The CDR3 coding sequence is TGTGCCAGCAGCCCGGTGGGCATGAACACTGAAGCTTTCTTT.

The chain combines TRBV14 with TRBJ1-1; D unclear. This CDR3 comprises 14 residues. Germline loops: CDR1 SGHDN, CDR2 FVKESK. Trimming removed 2 bases at V and 3 bases at J, with 10 bases between. The CDR3 protein is CASSQSKGYTEAFF. CDR3 nucleotide sequence: TGTGCCAGCAGCCAATCGAAAGGCTACACTGAAGCTTTCTTT. Using reference TRBV14 and TRBJ1-1 for the parts outside the CDR3, the full variable domain is EAGVTQFPSHSVIEKGQTVTLRCDPISGHDNLYWYRRVMGKEIKFLLHFVKESKQDESGMPNNRFLAERTGGTYSTLKVQPAELEDSGVYFCASSQSKGYTEAFFGQGTRLTVV.

The V call is TRBV7-9, the J call TRBJ2-5, with D perhaps TRBD2 (5 bases). Trimming took off 6 bases at V and 11 bases at J, with 13 bases between the two ends. Germline CDR1 reads SEHNR; CDR2 reads FQNEAQ (reference sequence). The CDR3 has 11 amino acids. CDR3 DNA sequence: TGTGCCAGCAGTTTTCAGAGGGAGCAGTACTTC. Translating it yields CASSFQREQYF.

This clone was observed a handful of times. The chain recombines TRBV6-5 with TRBJ2-5, with 7 bases aligning to TRBD1. V dropped 4 bases and J dropped 4; count of bases not matched to a gene: 9. The CDR3 extends over 15 amino acids. The germline gives CDR1 MNHEY, CDR2 SVGAGI. CDR3 residues: CASSSAAGGRETQYF. CDR3 in DNA: TGTGCCAGCAGTTCGGCGGCAGGGGGAAGAGAGACCCAGTACTTC.

This chain links TRBV7-3 with TRBJ2-1; 11 nucleotides align to TRBD1. CDR1 and CDR2 from the germline V gene are SGHTA and FQGTGA. With 5 bases clipped from V and 9 bases from J, the junction kept 9 bases outside the gene matches. The CDR3 loop spans 15 amino acids. CDR3 sequence: CASSDPGQGVSEQFF. CDR3 DNA: TGTGCCAGCAGCGACCCGGGACAGGGGGTAAGTGAGCAGTTCTTC. Together with reference TRBV7-3 and TRBJ2-1, the CDR3 gives the full variable domain: GAGVSQTPSNKVTEKGKYVELRCDPISGHTALYWYRQSLGQGPEFLIYFQGTGAADDSGLPNDRFFAVRPEGSVSTLKIQRTERGDSAVYLCASSDPGQGVSEQFFGPGTRLTVL.

This rearrangement joins TRBV7-9 to TRBJ2-7; no reliable D call. The CDR3 has 11 amino acids. Germline V CDR1 and CDR2: SEHNR, FQNEAQ (reference sequence). Trimming shortened V by 6 bases and J by 7 bases, and 10 bases separated the two germline ends. The CDR3 DNA follows: TGTGCCAGCAGTTTTCAGAGGGAGCAGTACTTC. Its protein is CASSFQREQYF.

This clone showed up just a few times. V and J are TRBV30 and TRBJ1-2, with D perhaps matching TRBD1 (5 bases). The CDR3 runs 11 residues. Trimming shortened V by 4 bases and J by 6 bases, and 9 bases separated the two germline ends. Per germline, CDR1 GTSNPN and CDR2 SVGIG (reference sequence). DNA of the CDR3: TGTGCCTGGACAGGGACGGATGGCTACACCTTC. Amino acids: CAWTGTDGYTF.

V is TRBV7-6 and J is TRBJ2-1; 8 bases map to TRBD2. Germline V CDR1 and CDR2: SGHVS, FNYEAQ. There are 19 residues in the CDR3. The ends lost 8 bases at V and 0 bases at J; junction bases unmatched: 18. The CDR3 loop reads CASAPVQRGFSSSYNEQFF. CDR3 bases: TGTGCCAGCGCCCCGGTGCAGCGGGGGTTCTCCAGCTCCTACAATGAGCAGTTCTTC.

The chain recombines TRBV18 with TRBJ2-7; no definite D call. The CDR3 spans 12 residues. Germline-derived CDR1 and CDR2 are KGHSH and LQKENI. The ends were cut back, 2 bases at V and 4 bases at J, with 6 bases in the middle. The CDR3 loop reads CASSPDQYEQYF. DNA of the CDR3: TGTGCCAGCTCACCAGACCAGTACGAGCAGTACTTC. The full variable domain, in which reference TRBV18 and TRBJ2-7 provide the parts outside the CDR3, is NAGVMQNPRHLVRRRGQEARLRCSPMKGHSHVYWYRQLPEEGLKFMVYLQKENIIDESGMPKERFSAEFPKEGPSILRIQQVVRGDSAAYFCASSPDQYEQYFGPGTRLTVT.

The gene calls are TRBV7-2 and TRBJ2-6; a possible D gene is TRBD2 (6 bases). The CDR3 consists of 17 residues. CDR1 and CDR2 from the germline V gene are SGHTA and FQGNSA. With 5 bases removed from V and 0 bases from J, the gap between germline ends came to 14 bases. The CDR3 region is CASSAGRRGSGANVLTF. CDR3 coding DNA: TGTGCCAGCAGCGCGGGGAGAAGGGGCTCTGGGGCCAACGTCCTGACTTTC.

The V gene is TRBV6-1, the J gene TRBJ2-3; maybe TRBD1 (6 bases). V gave up 5 bases and J gave up 3 bases, with 12 bases separating them. The CDR3 runs 14 residues. Germline V gene sequence: CDR1 MNHNS, CDR2 SASEGT. The CDR3 DNA follows: TGTGCCAGCAGTCAACAGGGTGGAACAGATACGCAGTATTTT. The encoded protein is CASSQQGGTDTQYF.

V usage is TRBV7-2 and J usage is TRBJ2-3; 9 bases are a match to TRBD2. CDR1 is SGHTA, CDR2 FQGNSA, per germline. The CDR3 consists of 16 residues. Unmatched junction bases numbered 7, after V lost 1 base and J lost 5 bases. CDR3 protein: CASSLDSGGLRDTQYF. DNA for the CDR3: TGTGCCAGCAGCTTAGATAGCGGGGGATTGAGAGATACGCAGTATTTT.

V and J are TRBV30 and TRBJ1-2, with TRBD1 matching 7 bases. The germline V gene encodes CDR1 GTSNPN and CDR2 SVGIG (reference sequence). The CDR3 consists of 13 residues. J lost 7 bases, V lost 2 bases, and 7 bases had no gene match. The CDR3 nucleotides are TGTGCCTGGAGTACGACAGGGAGGACTGGCTACACCTTC. This sequence encodes CAWSTTGRTGYTF.

The gene calls are TRBV18 and TRBJ2-1; 11 bases match TRBD1. Looked up from germline, CDR1 is KGHSH and CDR2 is LQKENI. The CDR3 is 14 amino acids. The trim removed 3 bases at V and 8 bases at J, leaving 3 bases unmatched. As DNA, the CDR3 is TGTGCCAGCTCACCTGGACAGGGGGCCGATGAGCAGTTCTTC. This translates into CASSPGQGADEQFF.

This clone showed up just a few times. V and J are TRBV5-1 and TRBJ2-2; D could derive from TRBD1 or TRBD2 (5 bases each). The germline V gene has CDR1 SGHRS and CDR2 YFSETQ. V lost 7 bases and J lost 2, with 12 bases in between. The CDR3 is 14 amino acids. The CDR3 sequence: CASGGGLNTGELFF. The CDR3 DNA sequence: TGCGCCAGCGGTGGGGGATTAAACACCGGGGAGCTGTTTTTT.

This chain uses TRBV27 with TRBJ2-7; TRBD2 agrees at 9 bases. The CDR3 is 19 residues long. CDR1 and CDR2 (germline): MNHEY, SMNVEV (reference sequence). Trimming cost V 5 bases and J 7 bases; bases outside gene matches: 24. In DNA form, the CDR3 reads TGTGCCAGCAGTCCCACAACAAAGGGGGGAGCGGGGGGTTTAGGAGAGCAGTACTTC. This translates into CASSPTTKGGAGGLGEQYF.

The chain joins TRBV2 to TRBJ1-2; 8 positions agree with TRBD1. The J segment lost 8 bases and the V segment lost 3 bases, leaving 8 bases of the junction unmatched. In germline, CDR1 is SNHLY, CDR2 FYNNEI. The length of the CDR3 is 14 residues. As DNA, the CDR3 is TGTGCCAGCAGTGAGCGGACAGGGCAAGGCGGCTACACCTTC. It translates to CASSERTGQGGYTF.

J is TRBJ2-3 and V is TRBV6-5, with TRBD2 matching over 11 bases. The CDR3 consists of 14 residues. V gave up 5 bases and J gave up 5 bases; unmatched junction bases: 3. From germline, CDR1 is MNHEY and CDR2 SVGAGI. As DNA, the CDR3 is TGTGCCAGCAGTCTAGCGGGAGGACGAGATACGCAGTATTTT. Translated: CASSLAGGRDTQYF.

This clone occurred a few times. This chain uses TRBV2 with TRBJ1-6, with D tentatively TRBD1 (5 bases). The length of the CDR3 is 15 residues. Between the trimmed V and J ends, which lost 7 bases and 8 bases, there was a span of 18 bases. From germline, CDR1 is SNHLY and CDR2 FYNNEI. CDR3 bases: TGTGCCAGCACTCGGGACGGACGGGGGGATTCACCCCTCCACTTT. This sequence encodes CASTRDGRGDSPLHF.

Only a few counts were recorded for this clone. The chain is built from TRBV7-2 and TRBJ1-5, with a tentative D call TRBD1 (6 bases). Germline CDR1 SGHTA, CDR2 FQGNSA. There are 13 residues in the CDR3. The V end was cut by 4 bases, the J end by 9 bases, with 13 bases between. The CDR3 DNA reads as TGTGCCAGCAGCTCCACTCCCAGGGGGCCCCAGCATTTT. It encodes CASSSTPRGPQHF.

This clone was detected only a few times. The CDR3 sequence is CASSGGGTGELFF. The CDR3 nucleotides are TGCGCCAGCAGTGGTGGCGGCACCGGGGAGCTGTTTTTT. The genes are TRBV10-1 and TRBJ2-2; D ambiguous. Trimming cost V 4 bases and J 4 bases, with 7 bases left between them. Germline-derived CDR1 and CDR2 are WNHNN and SYGVQD (reference sequence). The CDR3 extends over 13 amino acids.

This clone occurred a few times. The V gene is TRBV2, the J gene TRBJ2-1; 10 bases line up with TRBD2. CDR1 and CDR2 (germline): SNHLY, FYNNEI. This CDR3 has 18 residues. V lost 6 bases, J lost 4 bases, and 15 bases stayed unmatched. Here the CDR3 reads CASSALGAGGPGYNEQFF. The CDR3 coding sequence is TGTGCCAGCAGCGCCTTAGGAGCGGGAGGGCCTGGATACAATGAGCAGTTCTTC.